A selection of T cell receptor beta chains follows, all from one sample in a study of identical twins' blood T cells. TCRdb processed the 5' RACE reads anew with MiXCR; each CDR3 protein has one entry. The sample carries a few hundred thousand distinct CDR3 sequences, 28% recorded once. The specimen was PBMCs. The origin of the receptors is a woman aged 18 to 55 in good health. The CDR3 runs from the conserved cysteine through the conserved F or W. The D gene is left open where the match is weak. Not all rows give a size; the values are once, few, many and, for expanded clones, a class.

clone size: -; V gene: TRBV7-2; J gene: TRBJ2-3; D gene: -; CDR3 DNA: TGTGCCAGCAGTCTTAATTATGCTGGTTCAGATACGCAGTATTTT; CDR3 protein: CASSLNYAGSDTQYF
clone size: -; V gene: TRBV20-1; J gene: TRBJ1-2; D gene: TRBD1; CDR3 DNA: TGCAGTGCGAGGGACAGGGGGATCTATGGCTACACCTTC; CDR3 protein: CSARDRGIYGYTF
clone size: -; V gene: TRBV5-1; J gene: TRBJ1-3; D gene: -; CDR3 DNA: TGCGCCAGCAGCACTACGACGGCCAGCTCTGGAAACACCATATATTTT; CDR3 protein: CASSTTTASSGNTIYF
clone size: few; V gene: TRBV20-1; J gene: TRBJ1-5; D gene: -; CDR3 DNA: TGCAGTGCTAGCGGGACGGAGAATCAGCCCCAGCATTTT; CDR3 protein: CSASGTENQPQHF
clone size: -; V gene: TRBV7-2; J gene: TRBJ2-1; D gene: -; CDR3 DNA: TGTGCCAGCAGACCGCCAGGGGACCCCTACAATGAGCAGTTCTTC; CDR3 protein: CASRPPGDPYNEQFF
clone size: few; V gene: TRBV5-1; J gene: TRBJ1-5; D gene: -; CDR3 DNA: TGCGCCAGCAGCTTGGGGGGGGACTCAGGACAGCCCCAGCATTTT; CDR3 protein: CASSLGGDSGQPQHF
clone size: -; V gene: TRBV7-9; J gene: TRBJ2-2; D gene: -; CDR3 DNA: TGTGCCAGCAGCTTAATTTCTTCGGGCACCGGGGAGCTGTTTTTT; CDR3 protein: CASSLISSGTGELFF
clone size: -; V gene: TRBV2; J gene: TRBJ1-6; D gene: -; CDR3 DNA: TGTGCCAGCAGTAATACGGGTGGGTCACCCCTCCACTTT; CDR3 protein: CASSNTGGSPLHF
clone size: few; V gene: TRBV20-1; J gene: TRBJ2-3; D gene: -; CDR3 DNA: TGCAGTGCTCCCCTCCGGGGGCACACAGATACGCAGTATTTT; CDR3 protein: CSAPLRGHTDTQYF
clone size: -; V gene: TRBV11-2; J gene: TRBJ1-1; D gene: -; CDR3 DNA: TGTGCCAGCAGCCCCATGAGGACGAACACTGAAGCTTTCTTT; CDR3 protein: CASSPMRTNTEAFF
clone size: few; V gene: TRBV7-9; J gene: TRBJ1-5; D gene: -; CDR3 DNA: TGTGCCAGCAGCCCCATCAATCAGCCCCAGCATTTT; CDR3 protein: CASSPINQPQHF
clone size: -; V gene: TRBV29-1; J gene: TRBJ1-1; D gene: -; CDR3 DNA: TGCAGCGTTGAAGATCTGGGAACTGAAGCTTTCTTT; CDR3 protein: CSVEDLGTEAFF
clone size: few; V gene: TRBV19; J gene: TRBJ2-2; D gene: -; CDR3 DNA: TGTGCCAGTAGTATTCTGGCGCGCAGCACCGGGGAGCTGTTTTTT; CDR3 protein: CASSILARSTGELFF
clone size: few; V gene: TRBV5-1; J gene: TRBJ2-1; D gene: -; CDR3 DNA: TGCGCCAGCAGCCCCCTGTGGAACTACAATGAGCAGTTCTTC; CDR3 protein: CASSPLWNYNEQFF
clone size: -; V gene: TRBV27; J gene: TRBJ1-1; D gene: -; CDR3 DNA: TGTGCCAGCAGTTCCACGGCATTGCGTGAAGCTTTCTTT; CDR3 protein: CASSSTALREAFF
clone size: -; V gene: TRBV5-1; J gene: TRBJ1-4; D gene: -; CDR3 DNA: TGCGCCAGCAGCTTTTATGACAGGCCCAATGAAAAACTGTTTTTT; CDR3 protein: CASSFYDRPNEKLFF
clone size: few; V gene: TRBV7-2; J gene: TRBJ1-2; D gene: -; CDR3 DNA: TGTGCCAGCAGCTTAGATATGGGGCGCATTCGTTCTGGTGGCTACACCTTC; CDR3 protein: CASSLDMGRIRSGGYTF
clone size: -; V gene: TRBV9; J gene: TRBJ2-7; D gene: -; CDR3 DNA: TGTGCCAGCAGCGTAGAAAGCGACTACGAGCAGTACTTC; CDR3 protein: CASSVESDYEQYF
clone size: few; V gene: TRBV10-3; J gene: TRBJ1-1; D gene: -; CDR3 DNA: TGTGCCACCCTCGAGCAGGGGAACACTGAAGCTTTCTTT; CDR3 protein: CATLEQGNTEAFF
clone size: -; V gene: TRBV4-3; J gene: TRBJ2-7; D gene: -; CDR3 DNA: TGCGCCAGCAGCCAAGAGTGGTCAGTCTACGAGCAGTACTTC; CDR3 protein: CASSQEWSVYEQYF
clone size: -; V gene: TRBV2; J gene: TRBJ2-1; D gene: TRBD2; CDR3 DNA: TGTGCCAGCAGTGAACGACTAGCGGGAGTATGGAATGAGCAGTTCTTC; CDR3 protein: CASSERLAGVWNEQFF
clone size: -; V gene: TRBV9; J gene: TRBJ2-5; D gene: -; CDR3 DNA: TGTGCCAGCAGCGTACAGCCAGTACAAGAGACCCAGTACTTC; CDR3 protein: CASSVQPVQETQYF
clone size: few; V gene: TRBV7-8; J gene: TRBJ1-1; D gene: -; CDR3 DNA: TGTGCCACCACGATGGACGGGCGGAACACTGAAGCTTTCTTT; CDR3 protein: CATTMDGRNTEAFF
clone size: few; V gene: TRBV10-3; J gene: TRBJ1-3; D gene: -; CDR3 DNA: TGTGCAATCAAGAAGGGCGCCAGCTCTGGAAACACCATATATTTT; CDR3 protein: CAIKKGASSGNTIYF
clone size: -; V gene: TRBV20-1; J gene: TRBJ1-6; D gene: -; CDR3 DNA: TGCAGTGCTAGGGGGGGGGCCTCTAATTCACCCCTCCACTTT; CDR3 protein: CSARGGASNSPLHF
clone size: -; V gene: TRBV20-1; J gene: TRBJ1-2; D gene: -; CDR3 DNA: TGCAGTTCTAGCGTAAGGGATGGTTACACCTTC; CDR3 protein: CSSSVRDGYTF
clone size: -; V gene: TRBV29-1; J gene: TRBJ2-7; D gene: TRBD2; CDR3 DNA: TGCAGCGTTGTTCTAGCGGAAGGCTACGAGCAGTACTTC; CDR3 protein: CSVVLAEGYEQYF
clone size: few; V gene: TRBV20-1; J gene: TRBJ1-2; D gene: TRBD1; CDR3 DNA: TGCAGTGCTAGGATTACAGGGGTCGTGCACACCTTC; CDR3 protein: CSARITGVVHTF
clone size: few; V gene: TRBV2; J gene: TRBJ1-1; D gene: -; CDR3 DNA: TGTGCCAGCAGTTGGCCCACCGACACTGAAGCTTTCTTT; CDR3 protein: CASSWPTDTEAFF
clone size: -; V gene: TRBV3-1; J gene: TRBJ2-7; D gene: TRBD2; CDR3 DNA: TGTGCCAGCAGTAAGACTAGCGGGCACTACGAGCAGTACTTC; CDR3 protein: CASSKTSGHYEQYF
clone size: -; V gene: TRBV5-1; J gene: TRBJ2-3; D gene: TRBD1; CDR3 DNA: TGCGCCAGCAGCCGGGGACAGGCTTATAGCACAGATACGCAGTATTTT; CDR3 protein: CASSRGQAYSTDTQYF
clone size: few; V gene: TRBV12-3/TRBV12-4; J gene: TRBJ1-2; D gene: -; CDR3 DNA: TGTGCCAGCAAACCAGCGGGTGGATTTGGTGGCTACACCTTC; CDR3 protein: CASKPAGGFGGYTF
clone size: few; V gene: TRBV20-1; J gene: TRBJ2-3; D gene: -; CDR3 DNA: TGCAGTGCTAGAGGCCTTCAGGGAACGCAGTATTTT; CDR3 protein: CSARGLQGTQYF
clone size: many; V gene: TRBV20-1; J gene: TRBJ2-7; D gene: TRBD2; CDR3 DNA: TGCAGTGCCGCAATTGGGGGGGTTTACGAGCAGTACTTC; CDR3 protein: CSAAIGGVYEQYF
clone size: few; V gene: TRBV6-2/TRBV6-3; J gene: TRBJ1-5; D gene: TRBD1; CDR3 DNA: TGTGCCAGCACCCCGAGGGGACAGCAGCCCCAGCATTTT; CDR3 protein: CASTPRGQQPQHF
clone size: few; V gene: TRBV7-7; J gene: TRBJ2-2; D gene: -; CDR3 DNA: TGTGCTAGCAGCCGGGACACCCTCACCGGGGAGCTGTTTTTT; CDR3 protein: CASSRDTLTGELFF
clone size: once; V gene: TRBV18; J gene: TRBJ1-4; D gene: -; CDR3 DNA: TGTGCCAGCTCACCACCCGGCGAACGTGGTGAAAAACTGTTTTTT; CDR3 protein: CASSPPGERGEKLFF
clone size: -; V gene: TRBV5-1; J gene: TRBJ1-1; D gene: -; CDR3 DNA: TGCGCCAGCAGCTTTACAGGGTCCACTGAAGCTTTCTTT; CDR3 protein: CASSFTGSTEAFF
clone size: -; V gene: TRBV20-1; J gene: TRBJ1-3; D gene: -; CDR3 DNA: TGCAGTGCGAGACCCGGAAACACCATATATTTT; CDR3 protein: CSARPGNTIYF
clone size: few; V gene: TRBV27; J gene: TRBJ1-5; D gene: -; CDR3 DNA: TGTGCCAGCAGTTTGAGGGGCCTTTTCAATCAGCCCCAGCATTTT; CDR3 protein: CASSLRGLFNQPQHF
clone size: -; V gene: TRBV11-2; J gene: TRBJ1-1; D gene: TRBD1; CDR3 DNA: TGTGTCAGCAGTCTATCAGGGGGGGGCAGTGAAGCTTTCTTT; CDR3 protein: CVSSLSGGGSEAFF
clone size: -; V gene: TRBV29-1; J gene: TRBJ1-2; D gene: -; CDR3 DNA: TGCAGCGTTGAAGGGATCAGCGCGGCAGGCTACACCTTC; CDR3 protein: CSVEGISAAGYTF
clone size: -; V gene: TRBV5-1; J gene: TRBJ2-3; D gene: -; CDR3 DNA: TGCGCCAGCAGCTTCGGCCGCACAGATGCGCAGTATTTT; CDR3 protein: CASSFGRTDAQYF
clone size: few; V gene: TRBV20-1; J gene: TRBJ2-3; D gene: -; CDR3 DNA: TGCAGTGCTAGAGATCCCCAGGGGACCACAGATACGCAGTATTTT; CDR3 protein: CSARDPQGTTDTQYF
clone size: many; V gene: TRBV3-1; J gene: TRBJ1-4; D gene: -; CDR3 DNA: TGTGCCAGCAGCGGGATTGAGCATAATGAAAAACTGTTTTTT; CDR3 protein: CASSGIEHNEKLFF
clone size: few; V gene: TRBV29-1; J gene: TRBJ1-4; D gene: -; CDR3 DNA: TGCAGCGGGAAGAGTACAACTAATGAAAAACTGTTTTTT; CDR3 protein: CSGKSTTNEKLFF
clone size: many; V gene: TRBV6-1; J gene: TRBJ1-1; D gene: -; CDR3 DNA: TGTGCCAGCAGGAAAGATTTGAACACTGAAGCTTTCTTT; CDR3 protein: CASRKDLNTEAFF
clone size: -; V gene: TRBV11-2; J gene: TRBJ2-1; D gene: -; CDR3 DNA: TGTGCCAGCAGCCTGCGATTGACTGAGCAGTTCTTC; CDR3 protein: CASSLRLTEQFF
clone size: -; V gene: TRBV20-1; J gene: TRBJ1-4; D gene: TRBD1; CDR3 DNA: TGCAGTGCTAGACTGACAGGGACAACTAATGAAAAACTGTTTTTT; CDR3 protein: CSARLTGTTNEKLFF